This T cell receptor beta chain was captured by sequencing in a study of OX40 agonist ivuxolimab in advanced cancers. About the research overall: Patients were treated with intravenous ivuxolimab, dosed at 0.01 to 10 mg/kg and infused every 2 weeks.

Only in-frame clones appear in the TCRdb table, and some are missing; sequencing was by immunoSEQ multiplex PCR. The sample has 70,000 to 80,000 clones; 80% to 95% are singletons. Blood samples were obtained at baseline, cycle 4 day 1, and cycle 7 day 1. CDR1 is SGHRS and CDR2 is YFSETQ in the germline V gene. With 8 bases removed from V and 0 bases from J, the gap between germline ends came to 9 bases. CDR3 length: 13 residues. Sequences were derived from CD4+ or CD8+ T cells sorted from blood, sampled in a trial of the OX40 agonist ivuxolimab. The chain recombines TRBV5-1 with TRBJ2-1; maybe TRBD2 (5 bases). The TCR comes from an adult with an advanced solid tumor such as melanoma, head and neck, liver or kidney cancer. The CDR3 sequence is CASRTSSYNEQFF. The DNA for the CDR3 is TGCGCCAGTCGTACTAGCTCCTACAATGAGCAGTTCTTC.